This passage covers 4 T cell receptor beta chains from one sample sequenced in a study of CD4 and CD8 cells across lung adenocarcinoma regions. From the PCR reads, TCRdb called clonotypes with MiXCR, one entry per CDR3 protein. The data contain roughly 12,000 distinct CDR3 sequences, less than 70% of them singletons. The source material was CD8+ T cells from the margin of a lung tumor. The receptors derive from a female donor with lung adenocarcinoma. The CD4 and CD8 labels of this study may be unreliable.

This clonotype is labeled as medium-sized. The J gene is TRBJ1-4, the V gene TRBV6-6; D remains ambiguous. V was cut by 0 bases and J by 7 bases, with 12 bases left in between. Germline V gene sequence: CDR1 MNHNY, CDR2 SVGAGI (reference sequence). CDR3 length: 15 residues. The CDR3 is CASSYSSFEGEKLFF. The CDR3 region has the DNA TGTGCCAGCAGTTACTCGAGTTTTGAGGGTGAAAAACTGTTTTTT.

The chain links TRBV18 to TRBJ1-6; D is uncertain. The germline V gene encodes CDR1 KGHSH and CDR2 LQKENI. This CDR3 region has 14 residues. Trimming took off 3 bases at V and 3 bases at J, with 6 bases between the two ends. The CDR3 sequence is CASSPEDYNSPLHF. The CDR3 nucleotides read TGTGCCAGCTCACCCGAGGACTATAATTCACCCCTCCACTTT. Full variable domain (missing parts from reference TRBV18 and TRBJ1-6): NAGVMQNPRHLVRRRGQEARLRCSPMKGHSHVYWYRQLPEEGLKFMVYLQKENIIDESGMPKERFSAEFPKEGPSILRIQQVVRGDSAAYFCASSPEDYNSPLHFGNGTRLTVT.

Details on this clonotype: One end of the junction is discordant with germline, which a read error may explain. The chain joins TRBV6-1 to TRBJ2-3; tentatively, D is TRBD1 or TRBD2 (5 bases each). CDR1 and CDR2 from the germline V gene are MNHNS and SASEGT. This CDR3 is built from 16 residues. Here the CDR3 reads CASSLSGQRAKDMQYF. The CDR3 region has the DNA TGTGCCAGCAGTCTTTCGGGGCAGCGAGCCAAAGATATGCAGTATTTT.

The CDR3 loop is CASSFWGGLDNSPLHF. The CDR3 DNA is TGTGCCAGCAGTTTTTGGGGAGGGCTGGATAATTCACCCCTCCACTTT. The rearrangement joins TRBV27 to TRBJ1-6; D is unclear. The CDR3 spans 16 residues. V gave up 3 bases and J gave up 5 bases, with 14 bases separating them. Germline CDR1 is MNHEY and CDR2 is SMNVEV (reference sequence).